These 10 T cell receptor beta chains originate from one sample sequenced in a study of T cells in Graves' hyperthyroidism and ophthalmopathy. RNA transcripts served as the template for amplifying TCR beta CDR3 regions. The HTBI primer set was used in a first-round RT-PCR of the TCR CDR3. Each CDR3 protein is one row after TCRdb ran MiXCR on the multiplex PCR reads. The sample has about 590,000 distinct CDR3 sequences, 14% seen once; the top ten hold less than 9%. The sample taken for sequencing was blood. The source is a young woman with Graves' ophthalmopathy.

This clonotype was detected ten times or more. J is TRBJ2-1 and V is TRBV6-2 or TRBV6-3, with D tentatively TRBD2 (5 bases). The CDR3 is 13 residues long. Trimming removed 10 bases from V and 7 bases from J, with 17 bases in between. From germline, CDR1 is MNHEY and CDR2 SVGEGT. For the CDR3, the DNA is TGTGCCACTCTAGCCACAACGAGGAATGAGCAGTTCTTC. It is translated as CATLATTRNEQFF.

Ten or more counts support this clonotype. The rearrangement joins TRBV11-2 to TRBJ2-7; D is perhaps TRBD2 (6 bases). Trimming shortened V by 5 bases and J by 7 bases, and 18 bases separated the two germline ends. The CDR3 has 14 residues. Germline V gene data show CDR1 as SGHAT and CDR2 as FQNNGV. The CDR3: CASSPAQASGEQYF. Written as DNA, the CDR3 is TGTGCCAGCAGCCCGGCCCAGGCAAGCGGGGAGCAGTACTTC. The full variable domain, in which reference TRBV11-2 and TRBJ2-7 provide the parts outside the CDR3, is EAGVAQSPRYKIIEKRQSVAFWCNPISGHATLYWYQQILGQGPKLLIQFQNNGVVDDSQLPKDRFSAERLKGVDSTLKIQPAKLEDSAVYLCASSPAQASGEQYFGPGTRLTVT.

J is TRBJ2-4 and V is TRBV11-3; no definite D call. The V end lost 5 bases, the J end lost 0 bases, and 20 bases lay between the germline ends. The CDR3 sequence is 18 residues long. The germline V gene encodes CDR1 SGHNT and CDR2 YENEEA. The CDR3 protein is CASSTRTDPNLAKNIQYF. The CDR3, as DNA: TGTGCCAGCAGCACCCGGACGGATCCTAATCTAGCCAAAAACATTCAGTACTTC. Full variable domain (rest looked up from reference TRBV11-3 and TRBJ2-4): EAGVVQSPRYKIIEKKQPVAFWCNPISGHNTLYWYLQNLGQGPELLIRYENEEAVDDSQLPKDRFSAERLKGVDSTLKIQPAELGDSAVYLCASSTRTDPNLAKNIQYFGAGTRLSVL.

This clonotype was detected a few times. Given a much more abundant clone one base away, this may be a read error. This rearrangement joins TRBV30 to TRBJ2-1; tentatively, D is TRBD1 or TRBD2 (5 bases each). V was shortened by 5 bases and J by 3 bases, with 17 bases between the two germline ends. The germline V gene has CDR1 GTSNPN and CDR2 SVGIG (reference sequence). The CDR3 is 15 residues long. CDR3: CAWHTGPAYYNEQFF. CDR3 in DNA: TGTGCCTGGCACACGGGACCAGCGTACTACAATGAGCAGTTCTTC.

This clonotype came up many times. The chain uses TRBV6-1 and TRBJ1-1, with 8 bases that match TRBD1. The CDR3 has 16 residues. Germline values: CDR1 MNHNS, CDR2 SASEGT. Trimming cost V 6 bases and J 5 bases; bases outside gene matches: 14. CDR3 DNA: TGTGCCAGCAGCGACGGGACAGCACAGGGGGGGACTGAAGCTTTCTTT. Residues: CASSDGTAQGGTEAFF.

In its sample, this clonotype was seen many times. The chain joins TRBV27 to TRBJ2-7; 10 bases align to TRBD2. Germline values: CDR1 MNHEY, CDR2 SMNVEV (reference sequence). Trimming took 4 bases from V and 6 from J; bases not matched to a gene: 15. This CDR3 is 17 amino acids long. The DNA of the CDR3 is TGTGCCAGCAGTTCCATACCGGGACTAGCGACTGTAGGCGAGCAGTACTTC. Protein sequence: CASSSIPGLATVGEQYF.

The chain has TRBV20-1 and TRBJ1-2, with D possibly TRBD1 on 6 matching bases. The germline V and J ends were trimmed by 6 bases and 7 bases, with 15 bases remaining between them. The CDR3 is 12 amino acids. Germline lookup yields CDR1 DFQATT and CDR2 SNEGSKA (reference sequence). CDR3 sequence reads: CSARAGAGGYTF. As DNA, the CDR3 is TGCAGTGCCAGGGCGGGGGCCGGTGGCTACACCTTC.

CDR3 bases: TGCGCCAGCAGCCACATGTTTGGAGAGCTGTTTTTT. This codes for CASSHMFGELFF. The rearrangement uses TRBV4-3 and TRBJ2-2; unclear D gene. V was clipped by 3 bases and J by 11 bases, with 10 bases between them. Per the germline V gene, CDR1 is LGHNA and CDR2 is YSLEER. The CDR3 consists of 12 residues.

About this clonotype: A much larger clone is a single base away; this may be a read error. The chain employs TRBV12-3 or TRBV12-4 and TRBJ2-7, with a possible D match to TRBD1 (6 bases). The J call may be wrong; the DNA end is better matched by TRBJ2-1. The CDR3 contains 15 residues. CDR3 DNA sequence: TGTGCCAGCAGACAGGGAGCTCAGGGGACCTACGAGCAGTTCTTC. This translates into CASRQGAQGTYEQFF.

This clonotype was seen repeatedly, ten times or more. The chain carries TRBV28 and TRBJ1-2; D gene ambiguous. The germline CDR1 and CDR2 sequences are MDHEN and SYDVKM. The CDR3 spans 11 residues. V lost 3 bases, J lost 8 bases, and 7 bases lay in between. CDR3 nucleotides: TGTGCCAGCAGTTTTAACTTGGGCTACACCTTC. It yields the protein CASSFNLGYTF.